The sequence of this T cell receptor beta chain was determined in a study of T cell repertoires in aging, cancer and after chemotherapy. General study points: In healthy donors, age-related TCR diversity loss mainly reflected lost richness. Across the chemotherapy interval, each cancer cohort showed higher median generation probability, suggesting thymic rebound.

J gave up 7 bases and V 7 bases, and 11 bases lay outside the gene matches. Germline loops: CDR1 LNHDA, CDR2 SQIVND (reference sequence). This CDR3 comprises 15 residues. TRB rearrangements spanning V, D and J were amplified using mixed TRB-A/B primers. Each CDR3 protein gets one entry after TCRdb re-called the multiplex PCR reads with MiXCR. The sample has approximately 8,300 distinct CDR3 sequences, approximately 35% seen once; the top ten hold around 12%. TCR beta rearrangements were amplified from peripheral blood genomic DNA. Concerning this clonotype: Its antigen is currently unknown.

The chain joins TRBV19 to TRBJ2-2, with 8 bases that match TRBD1. Sequencing was performed on blood. This sequence was found in a human donor in good health. The donor label of this sample is uncertain. The CDR3 region is CASTDRGVTGGELFF. CDR3 nucleotides: TGTGCCAGTACCGACAGGGGCGTAACGGGCGGGGAGCTGTTTTTT.